Shown below are 3 T cell receptor beta chains from a single sample sequenced in a study of identical twins. Each CDR3 protein is one row after TCRdb ran MiXCR on the 5' RACE reads. There are hundreds of thousands of distinct CDR3 sequences in the sample; 21% occur only once, and 4.3% lies in the top ten. The same sample was also used in a study of T cells expressing NK-cell markers.

The sequencing input was PBMCs. These TCRs come from a woman aged 18-30 years in good health.

This chain uses TRBV7-8 with TRBJ1-6, with D maybe TRBD1 (5 bases). CDR1 and CDR2 (germline): SGHVS, FQNEAQ. V lost 5 bases and J 2 bases, leaving 13 bases between the germline ends. The CDR3 is 16 amino acids. CDR3 coding DNA: TGTGCCAGCAGCCCCGACAGATTGCCCTATAATTCACCCCTCCACTTT. Its protein is CASSPDRLPYNSPLHF.

The rearrangement joins TRBV5-1 to TRBJ2-1; D not certain. The CDR3 length is 16 residues. Germline-derived CDR1 and CDR2 are SGHRS and YFSETQ. V dropped 0 bases and J dropped 3 bases, with 13 bases sitting between them. DNA for the CDR3: TGCGCCAGCAGCTTGGGGATGACTCCGCTCTACAATGAGCAGTTCTTC. Translating gives CASSLGMTPLYNEQFF. Drawing the rest from reference TRBV5-1 and TRBJ2-1, the complete variable domain is KAGVTQTPRYLIKTRGQQVTLSCSPISGHRSVSWYQQTPGQGLQFLFEYFSETQRNKGNFPGRFSGRQFSNSRSEMNVSTLELGDSALYLCASSLGMTPLYNEQFFGPGTRLTVL.

This clonotype was observed a few times. The gene calls are TRBV5-1 and TRBJ2-3; 13 positions match TRBD2. V lost 4 bases and J lost 4; bases outside the gene matches: 6. This CDR3 is built from 16 residues. The germline V gene has CDR1 SGHRS and CDR2 YFSETQ. The CDR3 here is CASSPTTSGGADTQYF. As DNA, the CDR3 is TGCGCCAGCAGCCCGACCACTAGCGGGGGGGCAGATACGCAGTATTTT.